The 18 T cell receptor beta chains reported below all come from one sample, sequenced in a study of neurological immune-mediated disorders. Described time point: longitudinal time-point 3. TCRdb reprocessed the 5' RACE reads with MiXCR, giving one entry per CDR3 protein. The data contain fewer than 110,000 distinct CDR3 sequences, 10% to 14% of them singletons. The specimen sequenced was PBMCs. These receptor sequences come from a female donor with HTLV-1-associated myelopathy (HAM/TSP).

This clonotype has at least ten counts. The DNA of the CDR3 is TGCAGTGCTATCCAGACTACCCAAGAGACCCAGTACTTC. Its translation is CSAIQTTQETQYF. This rearrangement joins TRBV20-1 to TRBJ2-5; D is perhaps TRBD2 (5 bases). There are 13 residues in the CDR3. Trimming cost V 4 bases and J 1 base, with 10 bases left between them. CDR1 and CDR2 (germline): DFQATT, SNEGSKA (reference sequence).

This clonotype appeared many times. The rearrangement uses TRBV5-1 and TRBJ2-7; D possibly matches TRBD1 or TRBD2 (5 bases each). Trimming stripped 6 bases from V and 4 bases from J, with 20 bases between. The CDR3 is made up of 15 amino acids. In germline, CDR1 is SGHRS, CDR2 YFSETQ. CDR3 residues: CASKRTSLREYEQYF. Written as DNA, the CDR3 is TGCGCCAGCAAGCGGACAAGCCTCAGGGAATACGAGCAGTACTTC.

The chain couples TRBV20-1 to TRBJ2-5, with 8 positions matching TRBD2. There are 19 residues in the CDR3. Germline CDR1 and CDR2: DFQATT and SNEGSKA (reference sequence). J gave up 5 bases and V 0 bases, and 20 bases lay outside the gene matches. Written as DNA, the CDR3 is TGCAGTGCTAGAGATTGGTCGGCTAGCGGGCGGGCCAGTCGTGAGACCCAGTACTTC. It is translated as CSARDWSASGRASRETQYF.

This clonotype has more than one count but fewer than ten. CDR3 nucleotide sequence: TGTGCCAGCGCCGGCAGCCTGAACTACGAGCAGTACTTC. Protein product: CASAGSLNYEQYF. V and J are TRBV14 and TRBJ2-7; D gene uncertain. V was cut by 8 bases and J by 3 bases, with 14 bases left in between. Germline V gene sequence: CDR1 SGHDN, CDR2 FVKESK. The CDR3 is made up of 13 amino acids.

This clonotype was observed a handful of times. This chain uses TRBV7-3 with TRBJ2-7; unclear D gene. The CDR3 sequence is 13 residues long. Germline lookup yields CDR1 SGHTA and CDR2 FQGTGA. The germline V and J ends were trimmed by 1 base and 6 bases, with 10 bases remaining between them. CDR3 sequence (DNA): TGTGCCAGCAGCTTAATTGACGGTAGCGAGCAGTACTTC. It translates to CASSLIDGSEQYF.

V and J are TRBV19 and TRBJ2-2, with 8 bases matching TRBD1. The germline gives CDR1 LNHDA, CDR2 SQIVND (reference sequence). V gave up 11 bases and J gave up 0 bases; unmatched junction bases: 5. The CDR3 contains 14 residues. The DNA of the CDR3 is TGTGCCGGTCAGACAGGGGCGAACACCGGGGAGCTGTTTTTT. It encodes CAGQTGANTGELFF.

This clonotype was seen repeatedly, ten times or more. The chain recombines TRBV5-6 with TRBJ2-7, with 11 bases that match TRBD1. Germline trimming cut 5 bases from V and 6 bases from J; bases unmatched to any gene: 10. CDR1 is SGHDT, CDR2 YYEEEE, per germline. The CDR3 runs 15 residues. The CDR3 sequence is CASSPGQGAFGEQYF. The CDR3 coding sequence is TGTGCCAGCAGTCCCGGACAGGGGGCATTTGGCGAGCAGTACTTC. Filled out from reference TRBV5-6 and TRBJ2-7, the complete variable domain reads DAGVTQSPTHLIKTRGQQVTLRCSPKSGHDTVSWYQQALGQGPQFIFQYYEEEERQRGNFPDRFSGHQFPNYSSELNVNALLLGDSALYLCASSPGQGAFGEQYFGPGTRLTVT.

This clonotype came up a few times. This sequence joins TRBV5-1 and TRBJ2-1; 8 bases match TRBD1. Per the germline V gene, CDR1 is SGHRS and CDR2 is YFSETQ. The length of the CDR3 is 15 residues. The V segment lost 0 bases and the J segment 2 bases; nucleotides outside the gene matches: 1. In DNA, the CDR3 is TGCGCCAGCAGCTTGGTGGGACAGGCCTACAATGAGCAGTTCTTC. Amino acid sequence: CASSLVGQAYNEQFF.

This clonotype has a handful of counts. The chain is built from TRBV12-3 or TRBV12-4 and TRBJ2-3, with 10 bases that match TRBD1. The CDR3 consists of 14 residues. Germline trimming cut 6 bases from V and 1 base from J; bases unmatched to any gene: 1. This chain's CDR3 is CASRGTGGTDTQYF. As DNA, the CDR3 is TGTGCCAGCAGAGGGACAGGGGGCACAGATACGCAGTATTTT.

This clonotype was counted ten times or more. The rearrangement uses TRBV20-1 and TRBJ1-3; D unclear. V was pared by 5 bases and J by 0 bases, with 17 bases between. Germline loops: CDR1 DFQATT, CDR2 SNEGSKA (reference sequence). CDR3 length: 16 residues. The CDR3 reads CSAPRGAQISGNTIYF. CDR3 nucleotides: TGCAGTGCTCCCCGCGGAGCACAGATCTCTGGAAACACCATATATTTT.

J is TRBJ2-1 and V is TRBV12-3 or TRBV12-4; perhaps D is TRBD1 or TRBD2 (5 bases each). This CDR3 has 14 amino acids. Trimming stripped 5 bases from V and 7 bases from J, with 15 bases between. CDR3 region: CASSIVGVGNEQFF. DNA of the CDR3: TGTGCCAGCAGTATTGTGGGGGTAGGGAATGAGCAGTTCTTC.

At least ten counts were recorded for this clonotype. CDR3 protein: CASSLSSGNTDTQYF. CDR3 nucleotide sequence: TGTGCCAGCAGTCTGAGTAGCGGGAACACAGATACGCAGTATTTT. The chain links TRBV6-5 to TRBJ2-3; 8 nucleotides agree with TRBD2. This CDR3 contains 15 residues. V lost 5 bases, J lost 2 bases, and 6 bases stayed unmatched. The germline gives CDR1 MNHEY, CDR2 SVGAGI.

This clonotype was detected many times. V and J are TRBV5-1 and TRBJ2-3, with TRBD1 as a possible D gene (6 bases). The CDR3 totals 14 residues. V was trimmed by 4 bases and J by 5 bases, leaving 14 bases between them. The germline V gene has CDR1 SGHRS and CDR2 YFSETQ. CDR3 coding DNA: TGCGCCAGCAGCCCCCACAGGGAAATAGATACGCAGTATTTT. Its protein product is CASSPHREIDTQYF.

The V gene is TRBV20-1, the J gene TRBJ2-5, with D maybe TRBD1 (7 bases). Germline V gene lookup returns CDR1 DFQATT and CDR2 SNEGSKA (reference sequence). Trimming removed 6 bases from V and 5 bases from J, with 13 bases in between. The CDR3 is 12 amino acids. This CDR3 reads CSAKTGRETQYF. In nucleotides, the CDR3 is TGCAGTGCAAAGACAGGGAGGGAGACCCAGTACTTC.

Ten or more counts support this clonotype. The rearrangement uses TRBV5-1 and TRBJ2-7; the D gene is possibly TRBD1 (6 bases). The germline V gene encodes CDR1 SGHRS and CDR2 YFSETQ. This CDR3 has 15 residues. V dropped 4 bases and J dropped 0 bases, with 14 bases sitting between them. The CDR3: CASSDRPESSYEQYF. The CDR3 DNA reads TGCGCCAGCAGCGACAGGCCGGAAAGCTCCTACGAGCAGTACTTC.

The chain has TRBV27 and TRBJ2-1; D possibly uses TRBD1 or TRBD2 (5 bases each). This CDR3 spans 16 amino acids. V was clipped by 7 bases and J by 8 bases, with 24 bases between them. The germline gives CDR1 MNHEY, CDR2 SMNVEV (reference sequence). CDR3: CASTLRGVSNGHEQFF. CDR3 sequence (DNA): TGTGCCAGCACTCTGAGGGGAGTATCAAACGGCCATGAGCAGTTCTTC.

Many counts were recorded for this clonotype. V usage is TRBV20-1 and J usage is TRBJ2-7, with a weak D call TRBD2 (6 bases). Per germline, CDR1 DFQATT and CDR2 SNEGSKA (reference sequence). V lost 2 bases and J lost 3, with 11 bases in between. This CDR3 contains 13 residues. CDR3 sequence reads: CSARSGLDYEQYF. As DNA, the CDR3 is TGCAGTGCTAGAAGCGGGCTGGACTACGAGCAGTACTTC.

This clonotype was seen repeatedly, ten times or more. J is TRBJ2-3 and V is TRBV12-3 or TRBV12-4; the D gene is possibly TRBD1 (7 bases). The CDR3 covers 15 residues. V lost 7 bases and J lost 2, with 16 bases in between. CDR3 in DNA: TGTGCCAGCATAAAGGGGGCGGGACCCACAGATACGCAGTATTTT. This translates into CASIKGAGPTDTQYF.